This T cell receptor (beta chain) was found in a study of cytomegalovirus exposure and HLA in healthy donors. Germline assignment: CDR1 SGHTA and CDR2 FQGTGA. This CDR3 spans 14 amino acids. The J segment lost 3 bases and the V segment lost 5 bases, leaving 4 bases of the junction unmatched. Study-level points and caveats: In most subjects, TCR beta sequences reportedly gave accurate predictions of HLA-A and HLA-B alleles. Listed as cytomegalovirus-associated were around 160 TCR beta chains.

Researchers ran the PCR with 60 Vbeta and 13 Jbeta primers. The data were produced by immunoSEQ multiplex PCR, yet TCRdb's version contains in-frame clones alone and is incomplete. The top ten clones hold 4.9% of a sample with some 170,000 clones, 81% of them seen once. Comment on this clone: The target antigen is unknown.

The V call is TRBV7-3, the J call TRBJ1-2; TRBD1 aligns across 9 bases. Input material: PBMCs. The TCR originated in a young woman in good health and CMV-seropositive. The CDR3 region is CASSPQGADYGYTF. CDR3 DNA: TGTGCCAGCAGCCCACAGGGGGCCGACTATGGCTACACCTTC.